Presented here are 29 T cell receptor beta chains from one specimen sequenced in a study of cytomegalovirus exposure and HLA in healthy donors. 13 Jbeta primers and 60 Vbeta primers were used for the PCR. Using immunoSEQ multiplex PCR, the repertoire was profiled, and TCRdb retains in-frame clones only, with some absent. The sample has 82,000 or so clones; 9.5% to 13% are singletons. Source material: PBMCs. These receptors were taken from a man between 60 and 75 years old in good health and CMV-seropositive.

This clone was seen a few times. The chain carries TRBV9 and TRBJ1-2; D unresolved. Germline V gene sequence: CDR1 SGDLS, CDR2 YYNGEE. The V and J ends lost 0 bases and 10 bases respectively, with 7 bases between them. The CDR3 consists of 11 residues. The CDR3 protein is CASSVAGVYTF. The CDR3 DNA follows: TGTGCCAGCAGCGTAGCTGGAGTCTACACCTTC.

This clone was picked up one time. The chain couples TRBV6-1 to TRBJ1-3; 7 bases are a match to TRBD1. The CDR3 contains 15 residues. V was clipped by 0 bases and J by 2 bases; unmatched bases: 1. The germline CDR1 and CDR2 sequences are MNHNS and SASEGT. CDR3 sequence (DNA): TGTGCCAGCAGTGAAGCCGGGACAGCTGGAAACACCATATATTTT. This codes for CASSEAGTAGNTIYF.

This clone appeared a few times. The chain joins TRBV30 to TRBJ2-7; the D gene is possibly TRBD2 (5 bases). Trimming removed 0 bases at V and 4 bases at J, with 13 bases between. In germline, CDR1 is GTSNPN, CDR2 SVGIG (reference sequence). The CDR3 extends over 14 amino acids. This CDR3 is CAWSVAGVPYEQYF. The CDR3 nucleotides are TGTGCCTGGAGTGTGGCCGGGGTACCTTACGAGCAGTACTTC.

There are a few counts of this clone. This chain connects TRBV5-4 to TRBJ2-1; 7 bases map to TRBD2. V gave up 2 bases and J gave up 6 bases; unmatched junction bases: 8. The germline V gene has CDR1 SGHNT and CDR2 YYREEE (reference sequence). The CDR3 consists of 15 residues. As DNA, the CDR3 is TGTGCCAGCAGCTTTGGGAGTCCTAGCGGCAATGAGCAGTTCTTC. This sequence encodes CASSFGSPSGNEQFF.

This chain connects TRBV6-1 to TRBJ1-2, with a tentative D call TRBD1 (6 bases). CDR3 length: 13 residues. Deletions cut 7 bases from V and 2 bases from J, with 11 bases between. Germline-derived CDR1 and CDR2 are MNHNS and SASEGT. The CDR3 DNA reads TGTGCCAGCATCGGACAGCTAAACTATGGCTACACCTTC. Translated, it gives CASIGQLNYGYTF.

The chain's CDR3 is CAISGDSINTEAFF. CDR3 coding DNA: TGTGCCATCAGTGGGGACAGTATAAACACTGAAGCTTTCTTT. The rearrangement links TRBV10-3 to TRBJ1-1; 7 nucleotides match TRBD1. Germline lookup yields CDR1 ENHRY and CDR2 SYGVKD. V lost 4 bases and J lost 2; bases outside the gene matches: 4. The length of the CDR3 is 14 residues.

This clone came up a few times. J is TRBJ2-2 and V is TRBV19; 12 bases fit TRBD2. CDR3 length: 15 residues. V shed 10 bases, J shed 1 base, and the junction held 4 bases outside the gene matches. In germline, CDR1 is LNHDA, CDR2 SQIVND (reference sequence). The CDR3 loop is CATRTSGVNTGELFF. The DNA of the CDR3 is TGTGCCACCCGGACTAGCGGGGTGAACACCGGGGAGCTGTTTTTT.

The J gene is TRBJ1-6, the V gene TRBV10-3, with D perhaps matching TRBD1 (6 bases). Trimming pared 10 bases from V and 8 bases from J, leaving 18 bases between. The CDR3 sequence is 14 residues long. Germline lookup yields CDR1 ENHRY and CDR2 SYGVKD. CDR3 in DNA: TGTGCCACTAACCGGGACACCGAATATTCACCCCTCCACTTT. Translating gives CATNRDTEYSPLHF.

The DNA of the CDR3 is TGCGCCAGCGGTCCCCTCGGGGTGGACACTGAAGCTTTCTTT. It is translated as CASGPLGVDTEAFF. The V and J genes are TRBV4-1 and TRBJ1-1; D gene ambiguous. CDR3 length: 14 amino acids. CDR1 and CDR2 from the germline V gene are MGHRA and YSYEKL. V shed 8 bases and J shed 3 bases, with 16 bases lying between them.

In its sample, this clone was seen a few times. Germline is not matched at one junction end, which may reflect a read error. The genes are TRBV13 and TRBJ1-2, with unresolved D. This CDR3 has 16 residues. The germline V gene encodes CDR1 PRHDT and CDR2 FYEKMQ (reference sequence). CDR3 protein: CASSLPMRAKNYGYPF. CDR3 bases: TGTGCCAGCAGCTTACCGATGAGGGCGAAGAACTATGGCTACCCCTTC.

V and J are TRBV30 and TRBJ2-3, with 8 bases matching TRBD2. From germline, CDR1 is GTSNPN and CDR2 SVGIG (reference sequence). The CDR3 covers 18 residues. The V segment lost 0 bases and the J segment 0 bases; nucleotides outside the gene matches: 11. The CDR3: CAWSVKWGGGTSTDTQYF. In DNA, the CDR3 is TGTGCCTGGAGTGTAAAATGGGGCGGGGGGACTAGCACAGATACGCAGTATTTT.

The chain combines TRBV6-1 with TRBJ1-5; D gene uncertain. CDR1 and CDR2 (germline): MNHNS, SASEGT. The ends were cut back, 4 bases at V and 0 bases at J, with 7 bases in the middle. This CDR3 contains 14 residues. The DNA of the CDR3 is TGTGCCAGCAGTGTGTATCCTAGCAATCAGCCCCAGCATTTT. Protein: CASSVYPSNQPQHF.

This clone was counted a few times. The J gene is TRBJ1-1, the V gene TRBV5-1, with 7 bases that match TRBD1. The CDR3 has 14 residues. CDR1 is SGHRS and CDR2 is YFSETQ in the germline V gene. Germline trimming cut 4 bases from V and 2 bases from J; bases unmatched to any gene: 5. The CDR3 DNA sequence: TGCGCCAGCAGCATAGGGACAGATAACACTGAAGCTTTCTTT. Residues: CASSIGTDNTEAFF.

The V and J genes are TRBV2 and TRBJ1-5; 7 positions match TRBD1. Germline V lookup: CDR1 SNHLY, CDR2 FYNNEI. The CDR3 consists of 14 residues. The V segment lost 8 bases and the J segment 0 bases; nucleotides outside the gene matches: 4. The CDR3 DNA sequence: TGTGCCAGCCAAGGGGGCATTAGCAATCAGCCCCAGCATTTT. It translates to CASQGGISNQPQHF.

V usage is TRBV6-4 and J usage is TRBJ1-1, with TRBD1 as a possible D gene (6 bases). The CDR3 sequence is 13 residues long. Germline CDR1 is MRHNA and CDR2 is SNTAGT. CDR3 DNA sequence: TGTGGCAGGAGCGCGCCAGGGGCTGCGGAAGCTTTCTTT. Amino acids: CGRSAPGAAEAFF.

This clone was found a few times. CDR3 sequence reads: CASSSLDELGGYTF. CDR3 nucleotides: TGTGCCAGCAGCTCCCTGGACGAACTAGGGGGCTACACCTTC. The chain links TRBV7-9 to TRBJ1-2; D not resolved. V was shortened by 4 bases and J by 8 bases, with 17 bases between the two germline ends. The CDR3 runs 14 residues. Germline CDR1 is SEHNR and CDR2 is FQNEAQ (reference sequence).

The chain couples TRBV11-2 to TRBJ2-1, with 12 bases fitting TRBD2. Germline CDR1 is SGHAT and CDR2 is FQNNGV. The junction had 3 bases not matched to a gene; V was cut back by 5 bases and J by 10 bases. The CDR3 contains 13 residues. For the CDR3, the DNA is TGTGCCAGCAGCCCTGGACTAGCGGGGGAGCAGTTCTTC. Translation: CASSPGLAGEQFF.

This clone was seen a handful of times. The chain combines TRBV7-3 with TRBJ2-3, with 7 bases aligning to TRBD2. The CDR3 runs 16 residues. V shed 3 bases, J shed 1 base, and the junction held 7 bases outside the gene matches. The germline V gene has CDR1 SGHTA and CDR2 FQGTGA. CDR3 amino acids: CASSLSGRAGTDTQYF. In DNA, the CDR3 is TGTGCCAGCAGCTTGAGTGGGAGGGCCGGCACAGATACGCAGTATTTT.

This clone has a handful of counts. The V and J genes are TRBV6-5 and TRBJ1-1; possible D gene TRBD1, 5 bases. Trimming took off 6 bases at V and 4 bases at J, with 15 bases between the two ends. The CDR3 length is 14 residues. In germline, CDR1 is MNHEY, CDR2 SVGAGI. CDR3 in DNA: TGTGCCAGCAGCCAACGGGGGGGACCCACTGAAGCTTTCTTT. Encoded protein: CASSQRGGPTEAFF.

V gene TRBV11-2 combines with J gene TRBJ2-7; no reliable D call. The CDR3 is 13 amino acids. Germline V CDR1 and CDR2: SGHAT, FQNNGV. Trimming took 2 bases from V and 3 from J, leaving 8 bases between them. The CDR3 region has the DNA TGTGCCAGCAGCTTACAACGGAGCTACGAGCAGTACTTC. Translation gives CASSLQRSYEQYF.

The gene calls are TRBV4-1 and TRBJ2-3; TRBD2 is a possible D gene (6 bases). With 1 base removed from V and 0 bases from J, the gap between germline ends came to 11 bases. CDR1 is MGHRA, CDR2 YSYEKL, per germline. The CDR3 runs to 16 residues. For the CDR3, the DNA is TGCGCCAGCAGCCAAGGCGGGACGGAAAGCACAGATACGCAGTATTTT. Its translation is CASSQGGTESTDTQYF.

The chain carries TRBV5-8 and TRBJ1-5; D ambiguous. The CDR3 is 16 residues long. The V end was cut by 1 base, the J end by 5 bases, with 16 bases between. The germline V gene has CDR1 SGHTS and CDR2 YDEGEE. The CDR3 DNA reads TGTGCCAGCAGCTTGATCGGCGCGCGGGTGGATCAGCCCCAGCATTTT. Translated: CASSLIGARVDQPQHF.

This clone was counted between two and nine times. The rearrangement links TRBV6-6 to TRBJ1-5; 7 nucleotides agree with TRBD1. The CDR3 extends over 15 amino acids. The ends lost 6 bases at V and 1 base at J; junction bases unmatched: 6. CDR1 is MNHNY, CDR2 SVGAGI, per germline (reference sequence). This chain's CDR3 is CASRMDRLSNQPQHF. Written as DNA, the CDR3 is TGTGCCAGCAGAATGGACAGGCTCAGCAATCAGCCCCAGCATTTT.

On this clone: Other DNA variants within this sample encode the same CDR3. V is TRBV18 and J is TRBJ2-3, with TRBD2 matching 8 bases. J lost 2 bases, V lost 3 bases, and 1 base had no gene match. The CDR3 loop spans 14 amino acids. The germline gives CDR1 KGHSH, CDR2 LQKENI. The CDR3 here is CASSPGLATDTQYF. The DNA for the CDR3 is TGTGCCAGCTCACCCGGACTAGCCACAGATACGCAGTATTTT.

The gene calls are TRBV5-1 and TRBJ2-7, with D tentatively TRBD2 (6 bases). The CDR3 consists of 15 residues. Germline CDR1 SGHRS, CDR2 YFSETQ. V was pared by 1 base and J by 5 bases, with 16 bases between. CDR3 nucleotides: TGCGCCAGCAGCTTGAGGCGGGAATTCTCTGACGAGCAGTACTTC. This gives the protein CASSLRREFSDEQYF. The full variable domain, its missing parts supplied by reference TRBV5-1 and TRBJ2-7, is KAGVTQTPRYLIKTRGQQVTLSCSPISGHRSVSWYQQTPGQGLQFLFEYFSETQRNKGNFPGRFSGRQFSNSRSEMNVSTLELGDSALYLCASSLRREFSDEQYFGPGTRLTVT.

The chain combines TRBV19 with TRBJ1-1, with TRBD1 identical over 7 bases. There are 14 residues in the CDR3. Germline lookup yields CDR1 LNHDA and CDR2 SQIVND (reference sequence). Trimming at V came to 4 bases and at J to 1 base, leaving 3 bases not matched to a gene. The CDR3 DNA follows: TGTGCCAGTAGTAGACAGGGTCCGAACACTGAAGCTTTCTTT. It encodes CASSRQGPNTEAFF.

The CDR3 here is CASSLDRGTDTQYF. CDR3 nucleotides: TGTGCCAGCAGTTTAGACAGGGGGACAGATACGCAGTATTTT. This chain connects TRBV27 to TRBJ2-3; 9 nucleotides align to TRBD1. Trimming at V came to 2 bases and at J to 3 bases, leaving 0 bases not matched to a gene. Germline V lookup: CDR1 MNHEY, CDR2 SMNVEV (reference sequence). This CDR3 has 14 residues.

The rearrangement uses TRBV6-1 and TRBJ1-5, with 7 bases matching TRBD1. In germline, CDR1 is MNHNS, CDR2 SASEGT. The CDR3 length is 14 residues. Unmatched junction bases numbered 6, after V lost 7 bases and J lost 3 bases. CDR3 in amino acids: CASTEGASNQPQHF. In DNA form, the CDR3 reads TGTGCCAGCACCGAGGGGGCTTCCAATCAGCCCCAGCATTTT.

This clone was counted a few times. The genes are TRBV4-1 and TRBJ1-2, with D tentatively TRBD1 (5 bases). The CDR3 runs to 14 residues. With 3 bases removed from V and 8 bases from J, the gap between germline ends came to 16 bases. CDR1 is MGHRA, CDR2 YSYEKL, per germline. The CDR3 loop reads CASSHEGVTRGYTF. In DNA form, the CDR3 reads TGCGCCAGCAGCCACGAAGGGGTCACCAGGGGCTACACCTTC.